The 11 T cell receptor beta chains in this list originate from one sample, sequenced in a study of T cell responses to AZD1222 COVID-19 vaccine. Libraries were prepared by immunoSEQ multiplex PCR; TCRdb keeps only in-frame clonotypes and omits some of them. Among approximately 210,000 clones listed, about 94% were seen once. Sequenced material: peripheral blood, taken 28 days after the second dose of the MenACWY control vaccine. All receptors derive from an adult who received the MenACWY meningococcal vaccine as a control.

V is TRBV6-4 and J is TRBJ1-1; the D gene is possibly TRBD1 (5 bases). The V gene's germline CDR1 is MRHNA and CDR2 SNTAGT. The germline V and J ends were trimmed by 3 bases and 4 bases, with 9 bases remaining between them. The CDR3 runs to 13 residues. The CDR3 reads CASSESGGTEAFF. In nucleotides, the CDR3 is TGTGCCAGCAGTGAATCCGGGGGCACTGAAGCTTTCTTT.

The chain employs TRBV5-1 and TRBJ2-2; no definite D call. Looked up from germline, CDR1 is SGHRS and CDR2 is YFSETQ. The ends were cut back, 6 bases at V and 1 base at J, with 10 bases in the middle. CDR3 length: 14 residues. CDR3 amino acids: CASKVTVNTGELFF. Written as DNA, the CDR3 is TGCGCCAGCAAGGTCACTGTGAACACCGGGGAGCTGTTTTTT.

This chain uses TRBV5-6 with TRBJ2-2; TRBD1 aligns across 9 bases. V gave up 4 bases and J gave up 3 bases; unmatched junction bases: 10. From germline, CDR1 is SGHDT and CDR2 YYEEEE. This CDR3 is built from 17 residues. The CDR3 DNA reads as TGTGCCAGCAGCCGAACCCGGACAGGGGTTCACACCGGGGAGCTGTTTTTT. As protein: CASSRTRTGVHTGELFF.

There are a few counts of this clone. This sequence joins TRBV12-3 or TRBV12-4 and TRBJ2-1; D uncertain. Trimming cost V 6 bases and J 8 bases, with 11 bases left between them. This CDR3 comprises 12 residues. CDR3: CASSESPDEQFF. DNA for the CDR3: TGTGCCAGCAGCGAGTCCCCTGATGAGCAGTTCTTC.

The rearrangement uses TRBV14 and TRBJ2-7, with D unclear. V was cut by 4 bases and J by 4 bases, with 17 bases left in between. The CDR3 extends over 15 amino acids. Per the germline V gene, CDR1 is SGHDN and CDR2 is FVKESK. CDR3 loop: CASSPLPGSVYEQYF. CDR3 nucleotide sequence: TGTGCCAGCAGCCCTCTTCCGGGCTCCGTGTACGAGCAGTACTTC.

The rearrangement links TRBV3-1 (or the pseudogene TRBV3-2) to TRBJ1-5; D gene uncertain. The CDR3 contains 13 residues. CDR1 is LGHDT and CDR2 is YNNKEL in the germline V gene (reference sequence). The V end lost 1 base, the J end lost 11 bases, and 12 bases lay between the germline ends. In DNA form, the CDR3 reads TGTGCCAGCAGCCAAGGCGGAGGGAGGGCCCAGCATTTT. This gives the protein CASSQGGGRAQHF.

V and J are TRBV4-3 and TRBJ2-7; tentatively, D is TRBD1 (5 bases). This CDR3 is 15 amino acids long. V was clipped by 3 bases and J by 1 base, with 13 bases between them. Germline-derived CDR1 and CDR2 are LGHNA and YSLEER. CDR3 bases: TGCGCCAGCAGCCAGGGTTCAGGGATATCCTACGAGCAGTACTTC. Its translation is CASSQGSGISYEQYF.

The chain uses TRBV28 and TRBJ2-7; D perhaps matches TRBD2 (6 bases). V dropped 10 bases and J dropped 2 bases, with 18 bases sitting between them. CDR1 is MDHEN and CDR2 is SYDVKM in the germline V gene. This CDR3 spans 14 amino acids. DNA of the CDR3: TGTGCCACCCTGGTTTTCGCGGGAACCTACGAGCAGTACTTC. Translated, it gives CATLVFAGTYEQYF. Based on the CDR3 plus reference TRBV28 and TRBJ2-7, the full variable domain is DVKVTQSSRYLVKRTGEKVFLECVQDMDHENMFWYRQDPGLGLRLIYFSYDVKMKEKGDIPEGYSVSREKKERFSLILESASTNQTSMYLCATLVFAGTYEQYFGPGTRLTVT.

The gene calls are TRBV27 and TRBJ1-1; D is unresolved. Germline values: CDR1 MNHEY, CDR2 SMNVEV (reference sequence). V was trimmed by 6 bases and J by 8 bases, leaving 13 bases between them. This CDR3 spans 12 amino acids. CDR3 in amino acids: CASRSIQEEAFF. The CDR3 bases are TGTGCCAGCAGGTCTATCCAGGAGGAAGCTTTCTTT.

The chain links TRBV24-1 to TRBJ2-1; TRBD1 might be the D (6 bases). V was pared by 5 bases and J by 0 bases, with 16 bases between. Germline CDR1 is KGHDR and CDR2 is SFDVKD. The CDR3 totals 17 residues. CDR3 residues: CATSVQGVRGSYNEQFF. The CDR3 bases are TGTGCCACCAGTGTTCAAGGGGTCAGGGGCTCCTACAATGAGCAGTTCTTC.

This rearrangement joins TRBV10-3 to TRBJ1-2; D may be TRBD1 (6 bases). V was pared by 0 bases and J by 1 base, with 12 bases between. CDR1 and CDR2 (germline): ENHRY, SYGVKD. The CDR3 totals 16 residues. The CDR3 sequence is CAISESRTDYNYGYTF. CDR3 nucleotide sequence: TGTGCCATCAGTGAGTCCAGGACAGATTATAACTATGGCTACACCTTC.